The rows below give T cell receptor beta chains drawn from one sample of a study of T cells after yellow fever vaccination. MiXCR, applied by TCRdb to the 5' RACE reads, yields one record per CDR3 protein. The table lists 450,000 to 650,000 distinct CDR3 sequences, 13% of them singletons. The specimen comprised PBMCs, sampled on the day of the yellow fever booster vaccination. The receptors come from a man aged 30-40 years who received the YFV17D yellow fever vaccine. Both conserved end residues are part of each CDR3. Fields, in order: V gene, D gene, CDR3 length, clone size, J gene, CDR3 protein, CDR3 DNA. The D gene is left open where the match is weak. Size is omitted from some rows. Given values are once, few, many or a class for expanded clones.

V: TRBV6-2/TRBV6-3; D: TRBD1; length: 16; size: .; J: TRBJ2-7; CDR3: CASSFDFGTELREQYF; DNA: TGTGCCAGCAGTTTTGACTTCGGGACAGAGCTACGTGAGCAGTACTTC
V: TRBV16; D: .; length: 14; size: .; J: TRBJ1-2; CDR3: CASSQSTGSDGYTF; DNA: TGTGCCAGCAGCCAATCGACGGGGAGCGATGGCTACACCTTC
V: TRBV29-1; D: TRBD1; length: 12; size: .; J: TRBJ1-4; CDR3: CSGQGGNEKLFF; DNA: TGCAGCGGACAGGGCGGCAATGAAAAACTGTTTTTT
V: TRBV24-1; D: TRBD2; length: 16; size: few; J: TRBJ2-1; CDR3: CATSETGTSEMTSQFF; DNA: TGTGCCACCAGTGAGACCGGGACTAGCGAGATGACAAGTCAGTTCTTC
V: TRBV7-9; D: TRBD2; length: 14; size: few; J: TRBJ2-4; CDR3: CASSGLAGAHIQYF; DNA: TGTGCCAGCAGCGGACTAGCGGGAGCCCACATTCAGTACTTC
V: TRBV30; D: TRBD1; length: 13; size: .; J: TRBJ2-7; CDR3: CAWGQGFRREQYF; DNA: TGTGCCTGGGGACAGGGGTTCCGTAGGGAGCAGTACTTC
V: TRBV2; D: .; length: 14; size: .; J: TRBJ1-1; CDR3: CASRSLGPYTEAFF; DNA: TGTGCCAGCAGGTCGTTGGGCCCCTACACTGAAGCTTTCTTT
V: TRBV2; D: TRBD2; length: 15; size: few; J: TRBJ2-3; CDR3: CASRAGTSGIDTQYF; DNA: TGTGCCAGCAGAGCCGGGACTAGCGGGATAGATACGCAGTATTTT
V: TRBV7-2; D: TRBD2; length: 16; size: few; J: TRBJ2-3; CDR3: CASSLGLATSTDTQYF; DNA: TGTGCCAGCAGCTTGGGACTAGCGACTAGCACAGATACGCAGTATTTT
V: TRBV4-2; D: TRBD2; length: 15; size: many; J: TRBJ2-7; CDR3: CASSHLSGASYEQYF; DNA: TGTGCCAGCAGCCACCTTAGCGGGGCTTCCTACGAGCAGTACTTC
V: TRBV5-1; D: .; length: 14; size: .; J: TRBJ2-1; CDR3: CASSLESGHNEQFF; DNA: TGCGCCAGCAGCTTGGAGTCGGGGCACAATGAGCAGTTCTTC
V: TRBV20-1; D: .; length: 15; size: .; J: TRBJ1-5; CDR3: CSASLGGRRNQPQHF; DNA: TGCAGTGCTTCTCTTGGGGGGCGGCGCAATCAGCCCCAGCATTTT
V: TRBV7-2; D: .; length: 13; size: .; J: TRBJ2-1; CDR3: CAGSPRQSGEQFF; DNA: TGTGCCGGCAGCCCCCGCCAGTCAGGCGAGCAGTTCTTC
V: TRBV2; D: .; length: 18; size: .; J: TRBJ2-5; CDR3: CACCQEETGFWRKETQYF; DNA: TGTGCCTGCTGTCAAGAAGAGACAGGCTTCTGGCGAAAAGAGACCCAGTACTTC
V: TRBV5-1; D: .; length: 14; size: few; J: TRBJ2-7; CDR3: CASSLESWGGEQYF; DNA: TGCGCCAGCAGCTTGGAGAGTTGGGGAGGCGAGCAGTACTTC
V: TRBV12-3/TRBV12-4; D: .; length: 12; size: few; J: TRBJ2-1; CDR3: CASRNTWNEQFF; DNA: TGTGCCAGCAGAAATACCTGGAATGAGCAGTTCTTC
V: TRBV12-3/TRBV12-4; D: TRBD2; length: 15; size: few; J: TRBJ2-1; CDR3: CASRGGGDAYNEQFF; DNA: TGTGCCAGCAGGGGGGGGGGTGACGCCTACAATGAGCAGTTCTTC
V: TRBV18; D: .; length: 15; size: .; J: TRBJ2-1; CDR3: CASSPPGGTYNEQFF; DNA: TGTGCCAGCTCACCACCGGGCGGGACTTACAATGAGCAGTTCTTC
V: TRBV4-3; D: .; length: 14; size: few; J: TRBJ1-2; CDR3: CASSQDLRGYGYTF; DNA: TGCGCCAGCAGCCAAGACCTAAGAGGCTATGGCTACACCTTC
V: TRBV30; D: TRBD2; length: 18; size: .; J: TRBJ2-1; CDR3: CAWSGALAGGRSYNEQFF; DNA: TGTGCCTGGAGTGGGGCTTTAGCGGGAGGTAGGTCCTACAATGAGCAGTTCTTC
V: TRBV29-1; D: TRBD1; length: 12; size: .; J: TRBJ2-1; CDR3: CSVATGVDEQFF; DNA: TGCAGCGTTGCTACAGGGGTGGATGAGCAGTTCTTC
V: TRBV4-1; D: TRBD2; length: 14; size: few; J: TRBJ2-1; CDR3: CASSQEVAGVEQFF; DNA: TGCGCCAGCAGCCAAGAAGTAGCGGGAGTTGAGCAGTTCTTC
V: TRBV4-3; D: .; length: 13; size: few; J: TRBJ2-7; CDR3: CASSQGTSREQYF; DNA: TGCGCCAGCAGCCAAGGTACTAGTCGCGAGCAGTACTTC
V: TRBV6-1; D: TRBD1; length: 16; size: .; J: TRBJ2-3; CDR3: CASRPGDRPLTDTQYF; DNA: TGTGCCAGCAGACCCGGGGACAGGCCCCTAACAGATACGCAGTATTTT
V: TRBV7-9; D: .; length: 14; size: few; J: TRBJ2-5; CDR3: CASSFRPGGETQYF; DNA: TGTGCCAGCAGCTTCCGGCCGGGCGGAGAGACCCAGTACTTC
V: TRBV20-1; D: .; length: 17; size: .; J: TRBJ2-3; CDR3: CSARAIGELQITDTQYF; DNA: TGCAGTGCTAGAGCTATAGGGGAATTGCAAATCACAGATACGCAGTATTTT
V: TRBV7-9; D: .; length: 13; size: .; J: TRBJ2-7; CDR3: CASSLGNVYEQYF; DNA: TGTGCCAGCAGCTTAGGAAATGTCTACGAGCAGTACTTC
V: TRBV5-4; D: TRBD1; length: 15; size: few; J: TRBJ2-3; CDR3: CASSFHTGVSDTQYF; DNA: TGTGCCAGCAGCTTCCATACAGGGGTGTCAGATACGCAGTATTTT
V: TRBV10-3; D: TRBD2; length: 15; size: few; J: TRBJ2-4; CDR3: CAISDPGGASDIQYF; DNA: TGTGCCATCAGCGATCCGGGGGGGGCCTCGGACATTCAGTACTTC
V: TRBV5-1; D: TRBD1; length: 13; size: .; J: TRBJ2-7; CDR3: CASSLEGANEQYF; DNA: TGCGCCAGCAGCTTGGAGGGGGCCAACGAGCAGTACTTC
V: TRBV20-1; D: TRBD2; length: 15; size: .; J: TRBJ2-3; CDR3: CSARISGRVSDTQYF; DNA: TGCAGTGCTAGAATTAGCGGGAGGGTCTCAGATACGCAGTATTTT
V: TRBV6-2/TRBV6-3; D: TRBD1; length: 15; size: few; J: TRBJ2-7; CDR3: CASTPEGQGSYEQYF; DNA: TGTGCCAGCACCCCCGAGGGACAGGGGTCCTACGAGCAGTACTTC
V: TRBV30; D: TRBD1; length: 14; size: .; J: TRBJ1-5; CDR3: CAWSAGTGVQPQHF; DNA: TGTGCCTGGAGCGCCGGGACAGGGGTTCAGCCCCAGCATTTT
V: TRBV28; D: TRBD1; length: 15; size: .; J: TRBJ2-1; CDR3: CASTKPGQGYYEQFF; DNA: TGTGCCAGCACCAAACCGGGACAGGGGTACTATGAGCAGTTCTTC
V: TRBV15; D: TRBD1; length: 13; size: .; J: TRBJ1-5; CDR3: CATRTGINQPQHF; DNA: TGTGCCACCCGGACAGGGATCAATCAGCCCCAGCATTTT
V: TRBV12-3/TRBV12-4; D: .; length: 14; size: few; J: TRBJ1-2; CDR3: CASSLGARVYGYTF; DNA: TGTGCCAGCAGTTTAGGAGCCAGGGTCTATGGCTACACCTTC
V: TRBV7-8; D: .; length: 13; size: few; J: TRBJ2-5; CDR3: CASSSGYKETQYF; DNA: TGTGCCAGCAGCTCAGGATACAAAGAGACCCAGTACTTC
V: TRBV7-3; D: TRBD2; length: 16; size: .; J: TRBJ2-3; CDR3: CASSWTSGLTADTPYF; DNA: TGTGCCAGCAGCTGGACTAGCGGGCTGACCGCGGATACGCCGTATTTT
V: TRBV12-3/TRBV12-4; D: .; length: 18; size: .; J: TRBJ2-3; CDR3: CAISFFVEGRGYTDTQYF; DNA: TGTGCCATCAGTTTCTTTGTTGAGGGCAGGGGATACACAGATACGCAGTATTTT
V: TRBV20-1; D: .; length: 12; size: few; J: TRBJ1-2; CDR3: CSAARDGYGYTF; DNA: TGCAGTGCTGCTCGGGACGGCTATGGCTACACCTTC